Listed here are 15 T cell receptor beta chains from one sample, sequenced in a study of blood T cell repertoires in COVID-19. Sequenced by immunoSEQ multiplex PCR; TCRdb stores in-frame clones only, minus some. The table lists around 100,000 clones, about 86% of them singletons. Sequencing was done on a sample of peripheral blood. The receptors were gathered from a human donor in a cohort sampled during active COVID-19.

This sequence joins TRBV6-5 and TRBJ2-1, with D possibly matching TRBD2 (6 bases). The CDR3 sequence is 15 residues long. V gave up 6 bases and J gave up 3 bases, with 15 bases separating them. Germline V gives CDR1 MNHEY, CDR2 SVGAGI. The CDR3 is CASRSGGVDYNEQFF. CDR3 bases: TGTGCCAGCAGGTCCGGGGGTGTTGACTACAATGAGCAGTTCTTC.

The chain employs TRBV4-1 and TRBJ2-7, with D possibly being TRBD1 (5 bases). Trimming removed 4 bases from V and 2 bases from J, with 15 bases in between. CDR3 length: 15 amino acids. Germline CDR1 reads MGHRA; CDR2 reads YSYEKL. The CDR3 spells CASSLSREPAYEQYF. The CDR3 DNA is TGCGCCAGCAGCCTTTCCAGGGAACCCGCCTACGAGCAGTACTTC.

This clone showed up many times. The gene calls are TRBV4-2 and TRBJ2-1; 14 nucleotides agree with TRBD2. Germline-derived CDR1 and CDR2 are LGHNA and YNFKEQ. This CDR3 has 18 amino acids. V shed 0 bases and J 7 bases; nucleotides not matched to a gene: 8. CDR3 DNA: TGTGCCAGCAGCCAAGACCGACCCGGGACTAGCGGGAGTAATGAGCAGTTCTTC. Translated, it gives CASSQDRPGTSGSNEQFF.

The chain uses TRBV5-1 and TRBJ2-7; 12 bases agree with TRBD1. The germline CDR1 and CDR2 sequences are SGHRS and YFSETQ. After removal of 0 bases from V and 5 bases from J, the junction contained 3 bases not matched to a gene. The CDR3 is 15 amino acids. DNA of the CDR3: TGCGCCAGCAGCTTGGTGGGACAGGGGGCTAACGAGCAGTACTTC. Amino acids: CASSLVGQGANEQYF.

The chain joins TRBV21-1 to TRBJ1-6; TRBD1 is the table's D call, not checked against the DNA. TRBV21-1 is a pseudogene locus. This CDR3 is 16 amino acids long. CDR3: CASTKEGGPRASPLHF. The CDR3 DNA sequence: TGTGCCAGCACCAAAGAAGGGGGACCCAGGGCTTCACCCCTCCACTTT.

This clone was counted a few times. This rearrangement joins TRBV6-1 to TRBJ1-4, with D possibly TRBD1 on 6 matching bases. Trimming removed 4 bases at V and 4 bases at J, with 16 bases between. Germline-derived CDR1 and CDR2 are MNHNS and SASEGT. CDR3 length: 16 amino acids. The CDR3 nucleotides are TGTGCCAGCAGTGCAGAAACAGGGCGCGGTAATGAAAAACTGTTTTTT. Protein product: CASSAETGRGNEKLFF.

The chain is built from TRBV7-6 and TRBJ2-1; 7 bases fit TRBD2. CDR3 length: 16 amino acids. CDR1 is SGHVS, CDR2 FNYEAQ, per germline. V trimming: 5 bases; J trimming: 0 bases; junction bases outside the gene matches: 7. The CDR3 here is CASSPSSGSSYNEQFF. CDR3 coding DNA: TGTGCCAGCAGCCCCTCTAGCGGAAGCTCCTACAATGAGCAGTTCTTC.

DNA for the CDR3: TGTGCCAGCAGTTCGTCCGGGACTAGCGGGAGGGAGGGGTCAGAGACCCAGTACTTC. The encoded protein is CASSSSGTSGREGSETQYF. The rearrangement links TRBV5-4 to TRBJ2-5; 16 bases are a match to TRBD2. Germline-derived CDR1 and CDR2 are SGHNT and YYREEE (reference sequence). The CDR3 contains 19 residues. Trimming took 5 bases from V and 4 from J; bases not matched to a gene: 14.

The rearrangement links TRBV28 to TRBJ1-6; 9 bases line up with TRBD1. With 5 bases clipped from V and 8 bases from J, the junction kept 10 bases outside the gene matches. Germline-derived CDR1 and CDR2 are MDHEN and SYDVKM. The CDR3 has 16 residues. CDR3 nucleotide sequence: TGTGCCAGCAGTACCCCGGACAGGGGACTCTATTCACCCCTCCACTTT. As protein: CASSTPDRGLYSPLHF. Filled out from reference TRBV28 and TRBJ1-6, the complete variable domain reads DVKVTQSSRYLVKRTGEKVFLECVQDMDHENMFWYRQDPGLGLRLIYFSYDVKMKEKGDIPEGYSVSREKKERFSLILESASTNQTSMYLCASSTPDRGLYSPLHFGNGTRLTVT.

This sequence joins TRBV18 and TRBJ1-1; D is unclear. The germline V gene encodes CDR1 KGHSH and CDR2 LQKENI. This CDR3 has 15 amino acids. The germline V and J ends were trimmed by 2 bases and 3 bases, with 13 bases remaining between them. CDR3 protein: CASSPGPAIHTEAFF. CDR3 DNA sequence: TGTGCCAGCTCACCAGGGCCCGCCATTCACACTGAAGCTTTCTTT.

This clone showed up just once. The rearrangement uses TRBV7-6 and TRBJ1-3, with 8 bases matching TRBD1. Germline values: CDR1 SGHVS, CDR2 FNYEAQ. The CDR3 totals 17 residues. Trimming took 5 bases from V and 2 from J; bases not matched to a gene: 11. The CDR3 sequence is CASSPRTGQGTGNTIYF. CDR3 DNA sequence: TGTGCCAGCAGCCCGAGGACAGGGCAGGGGACTGGAAACACCATATATTTT. Together with reference TRBV7-6 and TRBJ1-3, the CDR3 gives the full variable domain: GAGVSQSPRYKVTKRGQDVALRCDPISGHVSLYWYRQALGQGPEFLTYFNYEAQQDKSGLPNDRFSAERPEGSISTLTIQRTEQRDSAMYRCASSPRTGQGTGNTIYFGEGSWLTVV.

The CDR3 is CASSYSRSWISGATYEQYF. In nucleotides, the CDR3 is TGTGCCAGCAGTTACTCGAGAAGCTGGATTAGCGGGGCTACCTACGAGCAGTACTTC. The J gene is TRBJ2-7, the V gene TRBV6-2 or TRBV6-3; 8 bases fit TRBD2. This CDR3 is built from 19 residues. The germline CDR1 and CDR2 sequences are MNHEY and SVGEGT. V was clipped by 0 bases and J by 2 bases; unmatched bases: 15.

The CDR3 loop reads CASSFRGLRGLYEQYF. The CDR3 DNA sequence: TGTGCCAGCAGTTTTCGCGGACTGAGGGGGCTCTACGAGCAGTACTTC. V gene TRBV28 combines with J gene TRBJ2-7; TRBD1 agrees at 7 bases. CDR3 length: 16 amino acids. Looked up from germline, CDR1 is MDHEN and CDR2 is SYDVKM. The ends lost 3 bases at V and 3 bases at J; junction bases unmatched: 11.

The V call is TRBV9, the J call TRBJ1-4, with TRBD1 identical over 7 bases. CDR3 size: 15 residues. Looked up from germline, CDR1 is SGDLS and CDR2 is YYNGEE. With 2 bases clipped from V and 7 bases from J, the junction kept 8 bases outside the gene matches. The CDR3 bases are TGTGCCAGCAGCGTCGCCGGGACAGTCGGTGAAAAACTGTTTTTT. Encoded protein: CASSVAGTVGEKLFF.

The CDR3, as DNA: TGTGCCAGCAGCTTAGTCGGGACTGGCTCCTACAATGAGCAGTTCTTC. The encoded protein is CASSLVGTGSYNEQFF. The rearrangement links TRBV7-6 to TRBJ2-1, with D maybe TRBD2 (6 bases). CDR1 and CDR2 from the germline V gene are SGHVS and FNYEAQ. V lost 1 base and J lost 0, with 10 bases in between. The CDR3 loop spans 16 amino acids.